Below, 29 T cell receptor beta chains from the same sample are listed, as sequenced in a study of cytomegalovirus exposure and HLA in healthy donors (dated by TCRdb to 2017 to 2019). Library prep was done by the immunoSEQ multiplex PCR assay. For the multiplex PCR, a mixture combining 60 forward primers for TCR Vbeta segments and 13 reverse primers for TCR Jbeta segments was used. TCRdb took this table from immuneACCESS and kept in-frame rearrangements with V and J called. Such tables lack part of the clones; where checked against another copy, unresolved V genes explain under half of the gap, and the rest is unexplained. Recorded for this sample are about 88,000 clones; around 80% of them occurred a single time. Clones ranked in the top ten supply around 3% of the sample. Sequencing used PBMCs. These receptors were collected from a man aged 25 to 40 in good health and CMV-seronegative.

Written as DNA, the CDR3 is TGTGCCAGCAGTCGAGGTTTCAATCAGCCCCAGCATTTT. Its protein product is CASSRGFNQPQHF. This sequence joins TRBV2 and TRBJ1-5; D gene unclear. Trimming removed 5 bases from V and 3 bases from J, with 8 bases in between. Germline V gives CDR1 SNHLY, CDR2 FYNNEI. The CDR3 has 13 residues.

The V gene is TRBV13, the J gene TRBJ2-5; TRBD1 matches 7 bases. Germline-derived CDR1 and CDR2 are PRHDT and FYEKMQ (reference sequence). The CDR3 is made up of 13 amino acids. V dropped 3 bases and J dropped 5; count of bases not matched to a gene: 3. The CDR3 DNA reads TGTGCCAGCAGCTTGGACAGGTCGGAGACCCAGTACTTC. Encoded protein: CASSLDRSETQYF.

The chain employs TRBV5-1 and TRBJ2-3, with unresolved D. CDR1 and CDR2 from the germline V gene are SGHRS and YFSETQ. The CDR3 totals 15 residues. The ends were cut back, 0 bases at V and 0 bases at J, with 8 bases in the middle. In DNA form, the CDR3 reads TGCGCCAGCAGCTTGGGCGACATCAGCACAGATACGCAGTATTTT. Translated: CASSLGDISTDTQYF.

This rearrangement joins TRBV10-2 to TRBJ2-7; TRBD2 matches at 8 bases. V shed 9 bases and J 7 bases; nucleotides not matched to a gene: 17. This CDR3 comprises 15 residues. Germline CDR1 reads WSHSY; CDR2 reads SAAADI. DNA of the CDR3: TGCGCCAGTCAGAAATTCGACGGGGGGGCCGGTGAGCAGTACTTC. Protein product: CASQKFDGGAGEQYF.

The CDR3 DNA follows: TGTGCCAGCAGCTTAGGGGGCCAGGGTCTGAATGAGCAGTTCTTC. Translated, it gives CASSLGGQGLNEQFF. The rearrangement links TRBV7-8 to TRBJ2-1; possible D gene TRBD1, 5 bases. The ends were cut back, 1 base at V and 7 bases at J, with 14 bases in the middle. The CDR3 extends over 15 amino acids. Germline-derived CDR1 and CDR2 are SGHVS and FQNEAQ.

The V and J genes are TRBV2 and TRBJ1-5, with a weak D call TRBD1 (5 bases). The CDR3 extends over 13 amino acids. The V and J ends lost 4 bases and 10 bases respectively, with 14 bases between them. The V gene's germline CDR1 is SNHLY and CDR2 FYNNEI. DNA of the CDR3: TGTGCCAGCAGTGGACAGCTCCGGTCCCCCCAGCATTTT. It yields the protein CASSGQLRSPQHF. Full variable domain (rest looked up from reference TRBV2 and TRBJ1-5): EPEVTQTPSHQVTQMGQEVILRCVPISNHLYFYWYRQILGQKVEFLVSFYNNEISEKSEIFDDQFSVERPDGSNFTLKIRSTKLEDSAMYFCASSGQLRSPQHFGDGTRLSIL.

The CDR3 protein is CASRSLQGNQETQYF. The CDR3 DNA reads TGTGCCAGCAGGTCCCTCCAGGGGAACCAAGAGACCCAGTACTTC. The genes are TRBV5-4 and TRBJ2-5; a possible D gene is TRBD1 (6 bases). Germline V gene data show CDR1 as SGHNT and CDR2 as YYREEE (reference sequence). This CDR3 spans 15 amino acids. V was cut by 5 bases and J by 0 bases, with 14 bases left in between.

The CDR3 sequence: CASTRTPGQGVEEQYF. The CDR3 DNA sequence: TGTGCCAGCACGCGTACTCCGGGACAGGGAGTGGAGGAGCAGTACTTC. V usage is TRBV27 and J usage is TRBJ2-7; 9 nucleotides match TRBD1. The CDR3 has 16 residues. The germline V gene encodes CDR1 MNHEY and CDR2 SMNVEV (reference sequence). V shed 7 bases and J 7 bases; nucleotides not matched to a gene: 17.

The chain links TRBV6-1 to TRBJ1-2; 10 bases match TRBD1. V lost 3 bases to trimming and J lost 4 bases; unmatched junction nucleotides: 8. The germline gives CDR1 MNHNS, CDR2 SASEGT. The CDR3 totals 16 residues. The CDR3 DNA is TGTGCCAGCAGTGACCTGACAGGGGGCCAGCTCTATGGCTACACCTTC. It encodes CASSDLTGGQLYGYTF.

This clone turned up a few times. The chain links TRBV6-1 to TRBJ2-7; 8 bases map to TRBD1. Germline V lookup: CDR1 MNHNS, CDR2 SASEGT. V gave up 4 bases and J gave up 5 bases; unmatched junction bases: 10. The CDR3 sequence is 15 residues long. CDR3 coding DNA: TGTGCCAGCAGTGCGACAGGGGCCTTAAACGACGAGCAGTACTTC. This sequence encodes CASSATGALNDEQYF.

The V gene is TRBV6-4, the J gene TRBJ2-6, with unresolved D. CDR1 MRHNA and CDR2 SNTAGT come from the germline V gene. V was clipped by 0 bases and J by 1 base, with 7 bases between them. CDR3 length equals 16 residues. CDR3 nucleotide sequence: TGTGCCAGCAGTGACTCGACAAGGTCTGGGGCCAACGTCCTGACTTTC. Residues: CASSDSTRSGANVLTF.

The gene calls are TRBV7-9 and TRBJ1-5; TRBD1 aligns across 9 bases. The CDR3 is made up of 18 amino acids. V lost 1 base to trimming and J lost 0 bases; unmatched junction nucleotides: 7. The germline V gene has CDR1 SEHNR and CDR2 FQNEAQ (reference sequence). The CDR3 sequence is CASSLGDRVTNSNQPQHF. As DNA, the CDR3 is TGTGCCAGCAGCTTAGGGGACAGGGTAACTAATAGCAATCAGCCCCAGCATTTT.

The chain has TRBV7-2 and TRBJ2-3; 11 positions agree with TRBD2. Germline trimming cut 0 bases from V and 6 bases from J; bases unmatched to any gene: 8. CDR1 and CDR2 from the germline V gene are SGHTA and FQGNSA. The CDR3 extends over 17 amino acids. The CDR3: CASSLASIAGGFDTQYF. CDR3 bases: TGTGCCAGCAGCTTAGCGTCGATAGCGGGGGGGTTTGATACGCAGTATTTT.

This chain joins TRBV6-6 and TRBJ2-5; 9 nucleotides align to TRBD1. This CDR3 spans 15 amino acids. Germline values: CDR1 MNHNY, CDR2 SVGAGI (reference sequence). Unmatched junction bases numbered 9, after V lost 5 bases and J lost 5 bases. CDR3 DNA: TGTGCCAGCAGTCCCCGGCGGGACAGGGTTGAGACCCAGTACTTC. Protein sequence: CASSPRRDRVETQYF.

The V and J genes are TRBV19 and TRBJ2-1; the match to TRBD2 covers 7 bases. In germline, CDR1 is LNHDA, CDR2 SQIVND (reference sequence). Trimming at V came to 10 bases and at J to 3 bases, leaving 9 bases not matched to a gene. The CDR3 is made up of 14 amino acids. Here the CDR3 reads CATSWGGDYNEQFF. As DNA, the CDR3 is TGTGCCACCTCTTGGGGGGGAGACTACAATGAGCAGTTCTTC.

A word on this clone: The junction differs from germline at one of its ends, possibly a read error. The genes are TRBV2 and TRBJ1-2; tentatively, D is TRBD1 (6 bases). This CDR3 region has 10 residues. Germline CDR1 is SNHLY and CDR2 is FYNNEI. CDR3 region: CASSDRKKTF. Written as DNA, the CDR3 is TGTGCCAGCAGCGACAGGAAAAAAACATTC.

This clone was counted once. V is TRBV7-9 and J is TRBJ1-5; D possibly corresponds to TRBD1 (6 bases). Germline values: CDR1 SEHNR, CDR2 FQNEAQ (reference sequence). CDR3 length: 14 amino acids. The ends were cut back, 1 base at V and 3 bases at J, with 7 bases in the middle. CDR3 amino acids: CASSLGDNNQPQHF. CDR3 bases: TGTGCCAGCAGCTTAGGGGACAACAATCAGCCCCAGCATTTT.

This chain connects TRBV28 to TRBJ1-2; 8 bases match TRBD1. Germline values: CDR1 MDHEN, CDR2 SYDVKM. V lost 6 bases to trimming and J lost 5 bases; unmatched junction nucleotides: 8. The CDR3 has 14 amino acids. The CDR3 bases are TGTGCCAGCAGCCTCGGACAGGGTGGATATGGCTACACCTTC. It is translated as CASSLGQGGYGYTF.

The chain is built from TRBV19 and TRBJ1-6; D may be TRBD1 (6 bases). Trimming took 6 bases from V and 10 from J, leaving 13 bases between them. Germline V lookup: CDR1 LNHDA, CDR2 SQIVND (reference sequence). This CDR3 is 13 amino acids long. CDR3 sequence (DNA): TGTGCCAGTAGAAATGACAGGTTATCACCCCTCCACTTT. Protein: CASRNDRLSPLHF.

V gene TRBV28 combines with J gene TRBJ2-7; 7 nucleotides match TRBD1. The CDR3 is 15 amino acids. Germline trimming cut 0 bases from V and 6 bases from J; bases unmatched to any gene: 8. Germline V gene data show CDR1 as MDHEN and CDR2 as SYDVKM. The CDR3 coding sequence is TGTGCCAGCAGTTTATGGGGCAGGGGGTTAGGCGAGCAGTACTTC. Translating it yields CASSLWGRGLGEQYF.

The chain uses TRBV6-4 and TRBJ1-6; 8 bases are shared with TRBD1. CDR3 length: 18 amino acids. CDR1 and CDR2 from the germline V gene are MRHNA and SNTAGT. J lost 6 bases, V lost 3 bases, and 13 bases had no gene match. For the CDR3, the DNA is TGTGCCAGCAGTGATTCTATCGACAGGGGAGTACCTAATTCACCCCTCCACTTT. Translating gives CASSDSIDRGVPNSPLHF.

This clone appeared a single time. This sequence joins TRBV6-1 and TRBJ2-3; 7 nucleotides line up with TRBD1. CDR1 is MNHNS, CDR2 SASEGT, per germline. The ends lost 6 bases at V and 2 bases at J; junction bases unmatched: 8. This CDR3 has 15 residues. The CDR3 nucleotides read TGTGCCAGCAGCCACGGGACAGCTGTCACAGATACGCAGTATTTT. It encodes CASSHGTAVTDTQYF.

The chain links TRBV27 to TRBJ1-4; D is perhaps TRBD1 (6 bases). The CDR3 has 14 amino acids. CDR1 and CDR2 (germline): MNHEY, SMNVEV (reference sequence). Trimming left V 3 bases short and J 8 bases short, with 13 bases between. This CDR3 reads CASSFLQGGEKLFF. The CDR3 nucleotides read TGTGCCAGCAGTTTCTTACAGGGAGGGGAAAAACTGTTTTTT.

The CDR3 protein is CASSWTGSDYGYTF. The CDR3, as DNA: TGCGCCAGCAGCTGGACAGGATCAGACTATGGCTACACCTTC. V gene TRBV5-1 combines with J gene TRBJ1-2; TRBD1 aligns across 7 bases. This CDR3 is built from 14 residues. Trimming cost V 3 bases and J 3 bases; bases outside gene matches: 5. CDR1 is SGHRS, CDR2 YFSETQ, per germline.

The chain uses TRBV6-1 and TRBJ1-1; D not certain. CDR3 size: 14 residues. Germline V gives CDR1 MNHNS, CDR2 SASEGT. V lost 7 bases and J lost 0, with 12 bases in between. The CDR3 bases are TGTGCCAGCAAAGGTGGCGGGTTGAACACTGAAGCTTTCTTT. It specifies CASKGGGLNTEAFF.

A few counts support this clone. The gene calls are TRBV30 and TRBJ1-4, with D tentatively TRBD1 (5 bases). This CDR3 has 13 amino acids. Germline V CDR1 and CDR2: GTSNPN, SVGIG (reference sequence). Deletions cut 5 bases from V and 7 bases from J, with 14 bases between. This CDR3 reads CAWQIGTPEKLFF. The DNA for the CDR3 is TGTGCCTGGCAAATTGGGACTCCTGAAAAACTGTTTTTT.

The chain carries TRBV27 and TRBJ1-6; 7 positions agree with TRBD1. The CDR3 contains 16 residues. V was clipped by 4 bases and J by 3 bases; unmatched bases: 6. Germline V CDR1 and CDR2: MNHEY, SMNVEV (reference sequence). CDR3 sequence (DNA): TGTGCCAGCAGTTCATGGACAGGACACTATAATTCACCCCTCCACTTT. Amino acid sequence: CASSSWTGHYNSPLHF.

V usage is TRBV11-3 and J usage is TRBJ1-4; 7 bases line up with TRBD1. The J segment lost 4 bases and the V segment lost 5 bases, leaving 4 bases of the junction unmatched. Germline CDR1 is SGHNT and CDR2 is YENEEA. The length of the CDR3 is 14 residues. CDR3 nucleotide sequence: TGTGCCAGCAGCCCCGGGACAGATAATGAAAAACTGTTTTTT. Amino acid sequence: CASSPGTDNEKLFF.

V usage is TRBV9 and J usage is TRBJ2-1, with 9 bases identical to TRBD2. J lost 7 bases, V lost 2 bases, and 10 bases had no gene match. CDR1 is SGDLS and CDR2 is YYNGEE in the germline V gene. CDR3 length: 16 residues. The CDR3 spells CASSVYSGGSKNEQFF. In DNA form, the CDR3 reads TGTGCCAGCAGCGTTTATAGCGGGGGCTCGAAGAATGAGCAGTTCTTC. Full variable domain (rest looked up from reference TRBV9 and TRBJ2-1): DSGVTQTPKHLITATGQRVTLRCSPRSGDLSVYWYQQSLDQGLQFLIQYYNGEERAKGNILERFSAQQFPDLHSELNLSSLELGDSALYFCASSVYSGGSKNEQFFGPGTRLTVL.